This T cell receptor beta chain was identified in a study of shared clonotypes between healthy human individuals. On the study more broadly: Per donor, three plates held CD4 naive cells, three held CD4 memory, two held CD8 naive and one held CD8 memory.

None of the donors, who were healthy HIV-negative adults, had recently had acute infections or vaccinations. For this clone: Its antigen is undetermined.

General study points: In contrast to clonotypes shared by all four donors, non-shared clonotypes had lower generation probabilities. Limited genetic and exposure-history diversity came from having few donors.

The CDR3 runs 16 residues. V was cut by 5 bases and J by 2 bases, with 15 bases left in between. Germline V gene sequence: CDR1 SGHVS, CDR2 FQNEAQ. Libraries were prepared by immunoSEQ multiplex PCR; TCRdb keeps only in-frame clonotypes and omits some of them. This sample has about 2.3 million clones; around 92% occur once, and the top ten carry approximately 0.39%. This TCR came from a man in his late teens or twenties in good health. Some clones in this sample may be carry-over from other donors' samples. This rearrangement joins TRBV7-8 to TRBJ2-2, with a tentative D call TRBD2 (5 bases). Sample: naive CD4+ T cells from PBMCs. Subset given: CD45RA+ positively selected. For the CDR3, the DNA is TGTGCCAGCAGCAAACTTGGAGGAGTCAACACCGGGGAGCTGTTTTTT. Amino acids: CASSKLGGVNTGELFF.